Sequencing of this T cell receptor beta chain was carried out in a study of blood T cell repertoires in COVID-19. Trimming took 1 base from V and 5 from J, leaving 12 bases between them. The V gene's germline CDR1 is SEHNR and CDR2 FQNEAQ (reference sequence). The CDR3 has 15 amino acids. Data came from immunoSEQ multiplex PCR; TCRdb stores just in-frame clones and leaves some out. The data contain under 300,000 clones, 86% of them singletons. Sequencing used peripheral blood. The chain couples TRBV7-9 to TRBJ2-1, with TRBD2 as a possible D gene (6 bases). The clonotype was recovered from a man aged 80 or over with acute or convalescent COVID-19. The CDR3 DNA reads TGTGCCAGCAGCTTAGGTAACGGGGGAAACAATGAGCAGTTCTTC. Encoded protein: CASSLGNGGNNEQFF.